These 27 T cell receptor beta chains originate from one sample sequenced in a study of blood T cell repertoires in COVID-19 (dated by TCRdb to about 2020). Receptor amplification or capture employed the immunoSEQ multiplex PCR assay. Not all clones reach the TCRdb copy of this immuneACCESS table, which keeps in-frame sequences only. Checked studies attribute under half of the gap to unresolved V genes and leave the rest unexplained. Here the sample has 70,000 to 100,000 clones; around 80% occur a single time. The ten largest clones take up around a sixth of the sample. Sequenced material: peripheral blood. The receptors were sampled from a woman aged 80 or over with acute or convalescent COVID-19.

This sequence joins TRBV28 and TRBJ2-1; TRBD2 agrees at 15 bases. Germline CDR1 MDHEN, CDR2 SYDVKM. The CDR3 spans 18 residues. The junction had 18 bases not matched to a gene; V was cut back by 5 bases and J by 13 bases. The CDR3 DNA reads TGTGCCAGCAGTATACTAAAAGGGACTAGCGGGGGGAAGGGGGGACAGTTCTTC. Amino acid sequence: CASSILKGTSGGKGGQFF.

The CDR3 spells CASSDPGQGWSGYTF. CDR3 bases: TGTGCCAGCAGTGACCCGGGACAGGGGTGGAGTGGCTACACCTTC. V usage is TRBV25-1 and J usage is TRBJ1-2; 10 bases align to TRBD1. J lost 7 bases, V lost 3 bases, and 8 bases had no gene match. This CDR3 has 15 amino acids. In germline, CDR1 is MGHDK, CDR2 SYGVNS.

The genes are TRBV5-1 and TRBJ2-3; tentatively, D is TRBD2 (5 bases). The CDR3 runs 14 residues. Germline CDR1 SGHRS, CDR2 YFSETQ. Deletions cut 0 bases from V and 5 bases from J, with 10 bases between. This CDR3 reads CASSLGTRQDTQYF. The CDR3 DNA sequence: TGCGCCAGCAGCTTGGGGACTCGACAAGATACGCAGTATTTT.

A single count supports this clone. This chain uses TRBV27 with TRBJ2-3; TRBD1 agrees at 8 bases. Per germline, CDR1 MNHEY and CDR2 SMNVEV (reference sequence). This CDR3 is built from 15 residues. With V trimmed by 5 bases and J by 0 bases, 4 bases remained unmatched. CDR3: CASSTGTGSTDTQYF. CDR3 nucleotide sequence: TGTGCCAGCAGTACCGGGACAGGAAGCACAGATACGCAGTATTTT.

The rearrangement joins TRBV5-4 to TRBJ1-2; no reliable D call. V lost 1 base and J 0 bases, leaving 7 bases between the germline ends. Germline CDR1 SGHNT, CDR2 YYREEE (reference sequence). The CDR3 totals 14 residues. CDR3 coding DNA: TGTGCCAGCAGCTTGATAGTGTCTAACTATGGCTACACCTTC. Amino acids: CASSLIVSNYGYTF.

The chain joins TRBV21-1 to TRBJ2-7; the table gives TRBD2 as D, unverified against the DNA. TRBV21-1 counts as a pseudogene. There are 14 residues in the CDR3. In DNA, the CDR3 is TGTGCCAGCAGCCTTTCTGCGGGGGCCTACGAGCAGTACTTC. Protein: CASSLSAGAYEQYF.

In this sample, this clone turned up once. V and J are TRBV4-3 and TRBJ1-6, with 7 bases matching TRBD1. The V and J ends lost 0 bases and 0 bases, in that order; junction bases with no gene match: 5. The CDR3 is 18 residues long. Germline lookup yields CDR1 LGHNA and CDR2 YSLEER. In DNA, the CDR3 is TGCGCCAGCAGCCAAGAGGGACAGCCCTTCTCCTATAATTCACCCCTCCACTTT. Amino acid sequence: CASSQEGQPFSYNSPLHF.

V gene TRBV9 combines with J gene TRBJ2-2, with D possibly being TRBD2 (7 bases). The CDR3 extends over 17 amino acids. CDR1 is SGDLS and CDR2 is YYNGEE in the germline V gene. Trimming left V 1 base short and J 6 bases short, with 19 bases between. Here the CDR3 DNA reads TGTGCCAGCAGCGTAAGGGAGGGGGGAGCTGGGGCCGGGGAGCTGTTTTTT. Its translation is CASSVREGGAGAGELFF.

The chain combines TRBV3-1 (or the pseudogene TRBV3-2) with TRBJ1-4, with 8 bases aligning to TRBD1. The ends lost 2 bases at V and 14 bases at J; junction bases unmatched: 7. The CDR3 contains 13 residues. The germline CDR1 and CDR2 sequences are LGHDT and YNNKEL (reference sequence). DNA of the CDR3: TGTGCCAGCAGCCAAAGGGGACAGGTGTGGCTGTTTTTT. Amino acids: CASSQRGQVWLFF.

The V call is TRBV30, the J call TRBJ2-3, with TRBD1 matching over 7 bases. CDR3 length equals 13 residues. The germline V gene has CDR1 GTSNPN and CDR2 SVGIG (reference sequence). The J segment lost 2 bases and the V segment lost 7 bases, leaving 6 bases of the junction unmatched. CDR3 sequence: CASETGFTDTQYF. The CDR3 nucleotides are TGTGCCTCCGAGACAGGGTTCACAGATACGCAGTATTTT. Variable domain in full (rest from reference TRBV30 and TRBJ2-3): SQTIHQWPATLVQPVGSPLSLECTVEGTSNPNLYWYRQAAGRGLQLLFYSVGIGQISSEVPQNLSASRPQDRQFILSSKKLLLSDSGFYLCASETGFTDTQYFGPGTRLTVL.

This CDR3 reads CAGGGLAKNIQYF. Written as DNA, the CDR3 is TGTGCCGGGGGGGGGTTGGCCAAAAACATTCAGTACTTC. V usage is TRBV6-6 and J usage is TRBJ2-4, with 7 bases identical to TRBD2. This CDR3 is 13 amino acids long. Germline V lookup: CDR1 MNHNY, CDR2 SVGAGI (reference sequence). V was pared by 11 bases and J by 1 base, with 5 bases of the junction left unmatched.

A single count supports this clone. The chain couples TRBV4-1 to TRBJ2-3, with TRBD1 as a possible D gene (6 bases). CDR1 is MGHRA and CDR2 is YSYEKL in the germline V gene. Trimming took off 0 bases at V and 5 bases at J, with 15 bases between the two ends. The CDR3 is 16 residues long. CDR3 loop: CASSQDQSRGEDTQYF. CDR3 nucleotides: TGCGCCAGCAGCCAAGATCAAAGCAGGGGCGAAGATACGCAGTATTTT.

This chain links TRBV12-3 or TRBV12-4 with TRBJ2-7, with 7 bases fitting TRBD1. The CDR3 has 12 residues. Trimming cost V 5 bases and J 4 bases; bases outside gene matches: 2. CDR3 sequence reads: CASSTGVYEQYF. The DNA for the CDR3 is TGTGCCAGCAGTACAGGGGTTTACGAGCAGTACTTC.

CDR3 in amino acids: CASSLVQGAGGYTF. CDR3 sequence (DNA): TGTGCCAGCAGCTTAGTTCAGGGGGCGGGAGGCTACACCTTC. This chain joins TRBV7-8 and TRBJ1-2; 8 bases fit TRBD1. Germline trimming cut 1 base from V and 8 bases from J; bases unmatched to any gene: 6. The CDR3 runs 14 residues. CDR1 is SGHVS and CDR2 is FQNEAQ in the germline V gene.

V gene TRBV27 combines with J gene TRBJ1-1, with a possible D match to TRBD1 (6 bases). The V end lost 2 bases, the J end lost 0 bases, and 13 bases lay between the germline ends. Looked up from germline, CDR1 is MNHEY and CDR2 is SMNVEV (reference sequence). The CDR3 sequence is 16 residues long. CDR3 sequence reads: CASSLGDTLLNTEAFF. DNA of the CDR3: TGTGCCAGCAGTTTAGGGGACACTCTCCTGAACACTGAAGCTTTCTTT.

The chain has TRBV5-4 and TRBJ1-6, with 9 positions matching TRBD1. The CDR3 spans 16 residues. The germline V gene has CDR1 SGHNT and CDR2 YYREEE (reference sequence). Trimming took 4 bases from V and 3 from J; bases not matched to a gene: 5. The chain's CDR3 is CASSNPGQGYNSPLHF. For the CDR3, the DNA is TGTGCCAGCAGCAACCCGGGACAGGGCTATAATTCACCCCTCCACTTT.

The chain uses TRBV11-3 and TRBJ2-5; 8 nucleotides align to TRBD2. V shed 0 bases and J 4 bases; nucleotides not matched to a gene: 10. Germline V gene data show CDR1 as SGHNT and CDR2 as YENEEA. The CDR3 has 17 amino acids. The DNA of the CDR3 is TGTGCCAGCAGCTTAGATTTGACCGGGGGGGCCGGAGAGACCCAGTACTTC. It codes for CASSLDLTGGAGETQYF. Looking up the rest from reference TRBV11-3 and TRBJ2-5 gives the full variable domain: EAGVVQSPRYKIIEKKQPVAFWCNPISGHNTLYWYLQNLGQGPELLIRYENEEAVDDSQLPKDRFSAERLKGVDSTLKIQPAELGDSAVYLCASSLDLTGGAGETQYFGPGTRLLVL.

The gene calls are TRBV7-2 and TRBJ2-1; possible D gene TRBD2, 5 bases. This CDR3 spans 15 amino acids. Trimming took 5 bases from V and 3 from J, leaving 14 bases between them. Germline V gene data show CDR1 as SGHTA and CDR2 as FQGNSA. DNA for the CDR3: TGTGCCAGCAGCCCGTGGAGGCAGATCTACAATGAGCAGTTCTTC. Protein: CASSPWRQIYNEQFF.

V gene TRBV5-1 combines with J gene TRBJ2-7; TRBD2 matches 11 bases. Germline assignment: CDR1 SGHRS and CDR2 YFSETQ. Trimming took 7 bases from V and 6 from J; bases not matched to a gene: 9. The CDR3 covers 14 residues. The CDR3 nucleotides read TGCGCCAGCGGGAAAGTTAGCGGGGGGGCCGAGCAGTACTTC. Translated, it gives CASGKVSGGAEQYF.

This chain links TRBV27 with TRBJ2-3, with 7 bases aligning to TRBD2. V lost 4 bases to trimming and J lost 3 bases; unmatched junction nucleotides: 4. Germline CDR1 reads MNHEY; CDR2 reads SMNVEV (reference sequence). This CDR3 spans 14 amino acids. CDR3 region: CASSWGGTTDTQYF. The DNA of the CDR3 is TGTGCCAGCAGTTGGGGAGGGACTACAGATACGCAGTATTTT.

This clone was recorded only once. DNA of the CDR3: TGTGCCAGCAAACCCGGGGGGGGAACGGGCACTGAAGCTTTCTTT. It yields the protein CASKPGGGTGTEAFF. This rearrangement joins TRBV6-6 to TRBJ1-1; the D gene is possibly TRBD1 (5 bases). CDR3 length: 15 residues. The V gene lost 7 bases and the J gene lost 4 bases, with 19 bases spanning the gap. The germline CDR1 and CDR2 sequences are MNHNY and SVGAGI (reference sequence).

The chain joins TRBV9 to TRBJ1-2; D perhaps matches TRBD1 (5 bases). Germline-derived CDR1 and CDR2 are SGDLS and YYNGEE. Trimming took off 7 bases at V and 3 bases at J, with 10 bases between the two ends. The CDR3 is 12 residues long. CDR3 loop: CASGKGDYGYTF. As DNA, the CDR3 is TGTGCCAGCGGGAAAGGGGACTATGGCTACACCTTC.

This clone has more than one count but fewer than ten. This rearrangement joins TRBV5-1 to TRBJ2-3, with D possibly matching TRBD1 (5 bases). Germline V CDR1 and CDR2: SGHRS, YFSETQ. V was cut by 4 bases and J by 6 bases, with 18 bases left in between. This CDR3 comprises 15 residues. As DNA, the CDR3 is TGCGCCAGCAGCGGGCAGGGCAAGAACTTGGATACGCAGTATTTT. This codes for CASSGQGKNLDTQYF.

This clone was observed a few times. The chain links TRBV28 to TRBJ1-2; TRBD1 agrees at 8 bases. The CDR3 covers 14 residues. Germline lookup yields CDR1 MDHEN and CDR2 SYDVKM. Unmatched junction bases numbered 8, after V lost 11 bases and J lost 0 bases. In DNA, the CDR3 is TGTGCCGCCCGGCAGGGGGCCCCTAACTATGGCTACACCTTC. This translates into CAARQGAPNYGYTF.

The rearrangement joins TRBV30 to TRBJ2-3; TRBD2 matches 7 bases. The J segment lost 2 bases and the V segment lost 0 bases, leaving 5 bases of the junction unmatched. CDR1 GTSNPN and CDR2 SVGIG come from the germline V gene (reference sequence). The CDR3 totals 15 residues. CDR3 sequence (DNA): TGTGCCTGGAGTGTAGGAGCGGGGATCACAGATACGCAGTATTTT. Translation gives CAWSVGAGITDTQYF. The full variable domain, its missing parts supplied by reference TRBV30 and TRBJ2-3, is SQTIHQWPATLVQPVGSPLSLECTVEGTSNPNLYWYRQAAGRGLQLLFYSVGIGQISSEVPQNLSASRPQDRQFILSSKKLLLSDSGFYLCAWSVGAGITDTQYFGPGTRLTVL.

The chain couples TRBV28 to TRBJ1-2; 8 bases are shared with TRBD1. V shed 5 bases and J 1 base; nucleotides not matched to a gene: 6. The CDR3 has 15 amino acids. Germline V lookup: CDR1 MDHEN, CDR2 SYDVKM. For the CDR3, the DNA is TGTGCCAGCAGTCCCTCGGACAGGGTTAACTATGGCTACACCTTC. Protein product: CASSPSDRVNYGYTF.

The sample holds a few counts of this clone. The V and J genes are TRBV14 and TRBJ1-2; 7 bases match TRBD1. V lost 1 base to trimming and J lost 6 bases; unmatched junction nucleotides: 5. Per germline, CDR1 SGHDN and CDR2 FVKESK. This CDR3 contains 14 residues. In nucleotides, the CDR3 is TGTGCCAGCAGCCAAGTTTACACAGGGGATGGCTACACCTTC. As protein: CASSQVYTGDGYTF.